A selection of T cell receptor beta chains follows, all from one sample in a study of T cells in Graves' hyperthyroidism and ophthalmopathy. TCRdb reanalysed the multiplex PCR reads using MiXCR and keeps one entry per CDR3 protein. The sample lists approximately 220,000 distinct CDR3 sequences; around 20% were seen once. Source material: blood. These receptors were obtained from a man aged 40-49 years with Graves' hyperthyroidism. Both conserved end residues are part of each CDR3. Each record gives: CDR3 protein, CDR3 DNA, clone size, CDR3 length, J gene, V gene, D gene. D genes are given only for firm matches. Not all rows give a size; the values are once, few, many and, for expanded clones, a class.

cdr3_aa: CASSPDLAGGQDTQYF
cdr3_nt: TGTGCCAGCAGTCCCGACCTAGCGGGGGGGCAAGATACGCAGTATTTT
clone_size: NA
cdr3_length: 16
j_call: TRBJ2-3
v_call: TRBV27
d_call: TRBD2

cdr3_aa: CASSPIRDSDNEQFF
cdr3_nt: TGTGCCAGCAGCCCGATACGGGACAGTGACAATGAGCAGTTCTTC
clone_size: many
cdr3_length: 15
j_call: TRBJ2-1
v_call: TRBV12-3/TRBV12-4
d_call: TRBD1

cdr3_aa: CASSLRGIQFHGYTF
cdr3_nt: TGTGCCAGCAGTTTACGGGGGATACAGTTTCATGGCTACACCTTC
clone_size: few
cdr3_length: 15
j_call: TRBJ1-2
v_call: TRBV28
d_call: NA

cdr3_aa: CASSSVANTGELFF
cdr3_nt: TGCGCCAGCAGCTCGGTAGCGAACACCGGGGAGCTGTTTTTT
clone_size: many
cdr3_length: 14
j_call: TRBJ2-2
v_call: TRBV5-1
d_call: NA

cdr3_aa: CASSSGPDRGEKAFF
cdr3_nt: TGTGCCAGCAGTTCGGGACCCGACAGGGGGGAAAAAGCTTTCTTT
clone_size: many
cdr3_length: 15
j_call: TRBJ1-1
v_call: TRBV28
d_call: TRBD1

cdr3_aa: CASSLETNSPQHF
cdr3_nt: TGTGCCAGCAGCTTGGAGACAAATTCCCCCCAGCATTTT
clone_size: few
cdr3_length: 13
j_call: TRBJ1-5
v_call: TRBV7-9
d_call: NA

cdr3_aa: CATSDSGLAGVPSYNEQFF
cdr3_nt: TGTGCCACCAGTGATTCCGGACTAGCGGGGGTTCCCTCCTACAATGAGCAGTTCTTC
clone_size: many
cdr3_length: 19
j_call: TRBJ2-1
v_call: TRBV24-1
d_call: TRBD2

cdr3_aa: CSAATSREQFF
cdr3_nt: TGCAGTGCCGCTACTAGTCGTGAGCAGTTCTTC
clone_size: many
cdr3_length: 11
j_call: TRBJ2-1
v_call: TRBV20-1
d_call: NA

cdr3_aa: CASSPPGQSTDTQYF
cdr3_nt: TGTGCCAGCAGCCCACCGGGACAGAGCACAGATACGCAGTATTTT
clone_size: many
cdr3_length: 15
j_call: TRBJ2-3
v_call: TRBV5-1
d_call: TRBD1

cdr3_aa: CSARGGLNTGELFF
cdr3_nt: TGCAGTGCGAGAGGGGGGCTTAACACCGGGGAGCTGTTTTTT
clone_size: many
cdr3_length: 14
j_call: TRBJ2-2
v_call: TRBV20-1
d_call: NA

cdr3_aa: CASSKGQGDEQFF
cdr3_nt: TGCGCCAGCAGCAAGGGACAGGGTGATGAGCAGTTCTTC
clone_size: many
cdr3_length: 13
j_call: TRBJ2-1
v_call: TRBV5-1
d_call: TRBD1

cdr3_aa: CASSLEASGQPQHF
cdr3_nt: TGTGCCAGCAGCTTAGAGGCGTCGGGGCAGCCCCAGCATTTT
clone_size: many
cdr3_length: 14
j_call: TRBJ1-5
v_call: TRBV7-2
d_call: NA

cdr3_aa: CASRPGQGNTGELFF
cdr3_nt: TGTGCCAGCAGACCGGGACAGGGGAACACCGGGGAGCTGTTTTTT
clone_size: many
cdr3_length: 15
j_call: TRBJ2-2
v_call: TRBV2
d_call: TRBD1

cdr3_aa: CASNGQELTDTQYF
cdr3_nt: TGTGCCAGCAATGGACAGGAACTCACAGATACGCAGTATTTT
clone_size: many
cdr3_length: 14
j_call: TRBJ2-3
v_call: TRBV6-2/TRBV6-3
d_call: TRBD1

cdr3_aa: CAWSVSGTGNTIYF
cdr3_nt: TGTGCCTGGAGTGTCTCCGGGACTGGAAACACCATATATTTT
clone_size: NA
cdr3_length: 14
j_call: TRBJ1-3
v_call: TRBV30
d_call: NA

cdr3_aa: CASSTWAGSRNTIYF
cdr3_nt: TGTGCCAGCAGCACCTGGGCGGGGAGCAGGAACACCATATATTTT
clone_size: many
cdr3_length: 15
j_call: TRBJ1-3
v_call: TRBV28
d_call: NA

cdr3_aa: CASSSGRDEKLFF
cdr3_nt: TGTGCCAGCAGCTCGGGACGGGATGAAAAACTGTTTTTT
clone_size: many
cdr3_length: 13
j_call: TRBJ1-4
v_call: TRBV7-3
d_call: NA

cdr3_aa: CASSLLGQTQYF
cdr3_nt: TGTGCCAGCAGCTTGTTGGGACAGACCCAGTACTTC
clone_size: many
cdr3_length: 12
j_call: TRBJ2-5
v_call: TRBV7-2
d_call: NA

cdr3_aa: CASSQDFGTGNTIYF
cdr3_nt: TGTGCCAGCAGCCAAGATTTTGGGACTGGAAACACCATATATTTT
clone_size: NA
cdr3_length: 15
j_call: TRBJ1-3
v_call: TRBV4-2
d_call: NA

cdr3_aa: CASSRTSGGTIYEQYF
cdr3_nt: TGTGCCAGCAGTCGGACTAGCGGGGGGACCATCTACGAGCAGTACTTC
clone_size: many
cdr3_length: 16
j_call: TRBJ2-7
v_call: TRBV28
d_call: TRBD2

cdr3_aa: CASSLRGDFGTDTQYF
cdr3_nt: TGTGCCAGCAGTTTGAGGGGGGACTTTGGCACAGATACGCAGTATTTT
clone_size: many
cdr3_length: 16
j_call: TRBJ2-3
v_call: TRBV9
d_call: NA

cdr3_aa: CASSYDGTDNEQFF
cdr3_nt: TGTGCCAGCAGTTACGACGGGACAGACAATGAGCAGTTCTTC
clone_size: many
cdr3_length: 14
j_call: TRBJ2-1
v_call: TRBV6-2/TRBV6-3
d_call: TRBD1

cdr3_aa: CASSEGGRNSPLHF
cdr3_nt: TGTGCCAGCAGTGAAGGGGGCAGGAATTCACCCCTCCACTTT
clone_size: many
cdr3_length: 14
j_call: TRBJ1-6
v_call: TRBV2
d_call: NA

cdr3_aa: CASSLPQRNSPLHF
cdr3_nt: TGTGCCAGCAGCTTACCACAGAGGAATTCACCCCTCCACTTT
clone_size: many
cdr3_length: 14
j_call: TRBJ1-6
v_call: TRBV7-2
d_call: NA

cdr3_aa: CASSPVGNTDTQYF
cdr3_nt: TGTGCCAGCTCACCGGTGGGGAACACAGATACGCAGTATTTT
clone_size: few
cdr3_length: 14
j_call: TRBJ2-3
v_call: TRBV18
d_call: NA

cdr3_aa: CSARDPDYQTQYF
cdr3_nt: TGCAGTGCTAGAGATCCAGATTACCAGACCCAGTACTTC
clone_size: many
cdr3_length: 13
j_call: TRBJ2-5
v_call: TRBV20-1
d_call: NA

cdr3_aa: CASSPTNPNYGYTF
cdr3_nt: TGTGCCAGCAGCCCGACAAACCCGAACTATGGCTACACCTTC
clone_size: few
cdr3_length: 14
j_call: TRBJ1-2
v_call: TRBV5-5
d_call: NA

cdr3_aa: CASSPRQGTGNQPQHF
cdr3_nt: TGTGCCAGCAGCCCGCGACAGGGGACTGGCAATCAGCCCCAGCATTTT
clone_size: many
cdr3_length: 16
j_call: TRBJ1-5
v_call: TRBV7-6
d_call: TRBD1

cdr3_aa: CASSSGTGGAVGGYTF
cdr3_nt: TGTGCCAGCAGCTCCGGGACAGGGGGCGCTGTGGGAGGCTACACCTTC
clone_size: many
cdr3_length: 16
j_call: TRBJ1-2
v_call: TRBV5-5
d_call: TRBD1

cdr3_aa: CATSEQGSWQPQHF
cdr3_nt: TGTGCCACCAGTGAGCAGGGGTCTTGGCAGCCCCAGCATTTT
clone_size: many
cdr3_length: 14
j_call: TRBJ1-5
v_call: TRBV24-1
d_call: NA

cdr3_aa: CASSLLRGRGEKLFF
cdr3_nt: TGTGCCAGCAGCTTGCTGAGGGGGAGAGGTGAAAAACTGTTTTTT
clone_size: NA
cdr3_length: 15
j_call: TRBJ1-4
v_call: TRBV5-6
d_call: NA

cdr3_aa: CASSQEGTGDTEAFF
cdr3_nt: TGTGCCAGCAGCCAAGAGGGCACAGGCGACACTGAAGCTTTCTTT
clone_size: many
cdr3_length: 15
j_call: TRBJ1-1
v_call: TRBV3-1
d_call: NA

cdr3_aa: CASSPTGRLATNEKLFF
cdr3_nt: TGTGCCAGCAGCCCCACAGGGCGGCTTGCAACTAATGAAAAACTGTTTTTT
clone_size: few
cdr3_length: 17
j_call: TRBJ1-4
v_call: TRBV6-1
d_call: NA

cdr3_aa: CAISGRQGEAFF
cdr3_nt: TGTGCCATCAGTGGTCGACAGGGAGAAGCTTTCTTT
clone_size: few
cdr3_length: 12
j_call: TRBJ1-1
v_call: TRBV10-3
d_call: TRBD1

cdr3_aa: CASPPRQGETQYF
cdr3_nt: TGTGCCAGCCCACCACGACAGGGGGAGACCCAGTACTTC
clone_size: NA
cdr3_length: 13
j_call: TRBJ2-5
v_call: TRBV18
d_call: TRBD1

cdr3_aa: CASSLVGGRVTGELFF
cdr3_nt: TGTGCCAGCAGCTTAGTAGGGGGCCGGGTCACCGGGGAGCTGTTTTTT
clone_size: NA
cdr3_length: 16
j_call: TRBJ2-2
v_call: TRBV11-1
d_call: TRBD1

cdr3_aa: CASSLSGSLETQYF
cdr3_nt: TGTGCCAGCAGCCTGAGCGGGAGTTTGGAGACCCAGTACTTC
clone_size: NA
cdr3_length: 14
j_call: TRBJ2-5
v_call: TRBV5-6
d_call: TRBD2

cdr3_aa: CASSKGQEETQYF
cdr3_nt: TGTGCCAGTAGTAAAGGACAGGAAGAGACCCAGTACTTC
clone_size: few
cdr3_length: 13
j_call: TRBJ2-5
v_call: TRBV19
d_call: TRBD1

cdr3_aa: CASSPRGQHQGYTF
cdr3_nt: TGTGCCAGCAGCCCCCGGGGCCAACATCAGGGCTACACCTTC
clone_size: many
cdr3_length: 14
j_call: TRBJ1-2
v_call: TRBV7-2
d_call: NA

cdr3_aa: CATSTQHILAKVWETQYF
cdr3_nt: TGTGCCACCAGCACCCAACATATACTAGCGAAGGTTTGGGAGACCCAGTACTTC
clone_size: NA
cdr3_length: 18
j_call: TRBJ2-5
v_call: TRBV15
d_call: TRBD2

cdr3_aa: CASSGTSGVWQFF
cdr3_nt: TGTGCCAGCAGCGGGACTAGCGGGGTATGGCAGTTCTTC
clone_size: NA
cdr3_length: 13
j_call: TRBJ2-1
v_call: TRBV7-8
d_call: TRBD2

cdr3_aa: CASSQADVAGRQYF
cdr3_nt: TGTGCCAGCAGCCAAGCCGATGTAGCGGGGAGGCAGTATTTT
clone_size: many
cdr3_length: 14
j_call: TRBJ2-3
v_call: TRBV3-1
d_call: TRBD2